The 15 T cell receptor beta chains below all came from one sample that was sequenced in a study of cytomegalovirus exposure and HLA in healthy donors. The PCR had 60 Vbeta and 13 Jbeta primers. Generated by immunoSEQ multiplex PCR, the TCRdb table keeps only in-frame clones and is missing some. The sample includes about 140,000 clones, approximately 57% of them seen just once. The sequenced material came from PBMCs. These receptors were obtained from a male donor in good health and CMV-seronegative.

The count of this clone is one. The gene calls are TRBV19 and TRBJ1-5; 7 bases are a match to TRBD1. From germline, CDR1 is LNHDA and CDR2 SQIVND (reference sequence). With 10 bases clipped from V and 5 bases from J, the junction kept 11 bases outside the gene matches. The CDR3 covers 14 residues. The CDR3 is CATNIQGGHQPQHF. In DNA form, the CDR3 reads TGTGCCACTAACATTCAGGGGGGCCATCAGCCCCAGCATTTT.

The chain carries TRBV28 and TRBJ2-3; no firm D call. CDR3 length: 11 residues. CDR1 and CDR2 (germline): MDHEN, SYDVKM. V was shortened by 5 bases and J by 8 bases, with 8 bases between the two germline ends. The CDR3, as DNA: TGTGCCAGCAGTCCCTCCGGTACGCAGTATTTT. It translates to CASSPSGTQYF.

The chain couples TRBV7-2 to TRBJ2-1; D possibly corresponds to TRBD1 (6 bases). V lost 0 bases and J 13 bases, leaving 22 bases between the germline ends. The CDR3 sequence is 16 residues long. Per the germline V gene, CDR1 is SGHTA and CDR2 is FQGNSA. The CDR3 region is CASSLARPQLTGTQFF. CDR3 DNA sequence: TGTGCCAGCAGCTTAGCTAGACCGCAACTGACAGGAACTCAGTTCTTC.

V usage is TRBV9 and J usage is TRBJ2-1; D possibly corresponds to TRBD2 (6 bases). CDR1 is SGDLS, CDR2 YYNGEE, per germline. V lost 4 bases and J lost 6, with 14 bases in between. The CDR3 sequence is 14 residues long. The DNA for the CDR3 is TGTGCCAGCAGCCCCTACGGGGACTCCAATGAGCAGTTCTTC. Translation: CASSPYGDSNEQFF.

This clone was counted a few times. The rearrangement joins TRBV27 to TRBJ2-1; 11 bases match TRBD2. The CDR3 runs to 16 residues. Germline loops: CDR1 MNHEY, CDR2 SMNVEV (reference sequence). Trimming removed 7 bases from V and 9 bases from J; junction bases left unmatched: 14. CDR3 coding DNA: TGTGCCAGCAAGTCCACTTTGGCGCTAGCGGGGGGTGAGCAGTTCTTC. Protein product: CASKSTLALAGGEQFF.

A word on this clone: This sample also contains other DNA sequences that code for the same CDR3. V is TRBV7-2 and J is TRBJ1-5; possible D gene TRBD1, 6 bases. There are 13 residues in the CDR3. CDR1 SGHTA and CDR2 FQGNSA come from the germline V gene. Between the trimmed V and J ends, which lost 2 bases and 4 bases, there was a span of 6 bases. CDR3 coding DNA: TGTGCCAGCAGCTTACAGGGGAATCAGCCCCAGCATTTT. Residues: CASSLQGNQPQHF.

V usage is TRBV19 and J usage is TRBJ1-4; possible D gene TRBD1, 6 bases. The CDR3 runs to 15 residues. Germline loops: CDR1 LNHDA, CDR2 SQIVND (reference sequence). Trimming took 3 bases from V and 7 from J, leaving 15 bases between them. CDR3 sequence reads: CASSIGQGNSEKLFF. The CDR3, as DNA: TGTGCCAGTAGTATCGGCCAGGGGAATAGTGAAAAACTGTTTTTT.

CDR3 in DNA: TGTGCCAGCAGTTCACCCACGGGGAGCCAAGAGACCCAGTACTTC. This encodes CASSSPTGSQETQYF. This chain uses TRBV28 with TRBJ2-5, with D perhaps matching TRBD2 (5 bases). Germline-derived CDR1 and CDR2 are MDHEN and SYDVKM. Trimming took off 4 bases at V and 1 base at J, with 13 bases between the two ends. The CDR3 has 15 amino acids.

This clone was seen only a few times. The V gene is TRBV7-8, the J gene TRBJ1-4, with D possibly being TRBD1 (5 bases). The germline V and J ends were trimmed by 3 bases and 7 bases, with 9 bases remaining between them. Per the germline V gene, CDR1 is SGHVS and CDR2 is FQNEAQ. The CDR3 totals 13 residues. The CDR3 DNA sequence: TGTGCCAGCAGCTTGGAAAGGGGTGAAAAACTGTTTTTT. This encodes CASSLERGEKLFF.

This chain links TRBV4-2 with TRBJ2-1; 9 nucleotides match TRBD2. The V segment lost 4 bases and the J segment 4 bases; nucleotides outside the gene matches: 8. This CDR3 region has 16 residues. Germline V gene lookup returns CDR1 LGHNA and CDR2 YNFKEQ. The CDR3 is CASSPTGTSQYNEQFF. For the CDR3, the DNA is TGTGCCAGCAGCCCCACCGGGACTAGCCAATACAATGAGCAGTTCTTC.

This clone came up a few times. This chain connects TRBV2 to TRBJ1-3; maybe TRBD1 (5 bases). The CDR3 runs 15 residues. Germline V lookup: CDR1 SNHLY, CDR2 FYNNEI. V lost 7 bases to trimming and J lost 4 bases, with 17 bases between them. CDR3 DNA: TGTGCCAGCAATTTAGGACAAGGGGTGGGAAACACCATATATTTT. This encodes CASNLGQGVGNTIYF. The variable domain in full, completed from reference TRBV2 and TRBJ1-3, reads EPEVTQTPSHQVTQMGQEVILRCVPISNHLYFYWYRQILGQKVEFLVSFYNNEISEKSEIFDDQFSVERPDGSNFTLKIRSTKLEDSAMYFCASNLGQGVGNTIYFGEGSWLTVV.

The chain carries TRBV19 and TRBJ2-4; D possibly corresponds to TRBD1 (6 bases). Trimming stripped 3 bases from V and 4 bases from J, with 10 bases between. This CDR3 region has 14 residues. CDR1 and CDR2 (germline): LNHDA, SQIVND (reference sequence). CDR3 DNA: TGTGCCAGTAGTATTCCCGGACAGAAAAACATTCAGTACTTC. Translation gives CASSIPGQKNIQYF. Together with reference TRBV19 and TRBJ2-4, the CDR3 gives the full variable domain: DGGITQSPKYLFRKEGQNVTLSCEQNLNHDAMYWYRQDPGQGLRLIYYSQIVNDFQKGDIAEGYSVSREKKESFPLTVTSAQKNPTAFYLCASSIPGQKNIQYFGAGTRLSVL.

This chain links TRBV7-6 with TRBJ2-7; 7 bases map to TRBD2. Trimming cost V 5 bases and J 0 bases; bases outside gene matches: 13. Germline CDR1 reads SGHVS; CDR2 reads FNYEAQ. The CDR3 loop spans 17 amino acids. CDR3: CASSAWLRGGSSYEQYF. The DNA for the CDR3 is TGTGCCAGCAGCGCCTGGCTCCGGGGAGGGAGCTCCTACGAGCAGTACTTC.

The rearrangement joins TRBV12-5 to TRBJ2-2; D is perhaps TRBD1 (6 bases). Germline-derived CDR1 and CDR2 are LGHNT and FRNRAP. The CDR3 loop spans 14 amino acids. Trimming stripped 6 bases from V and 1 base from J, with 9 bases between. CDR3 DNA: TGTGCTAGTGGCCCGGGACAGAACACCGGGGAGCTGTTTTTT. Protein product: CASGPGQNTGELFF.

This clone was recorded at least ten times. This chain joins TRBV4-2 and TRBJ2-7, with D possibly matching TRBD2 (6 bases). V lost 5 bases and J 4 bases, leaving 12 bases between the germline ends. CDR3 length equals 13 residues. Per germline, CDR1 LGHNA and CDR2 YNFKEQ. CDR3 DNA: TGTGCCAGCAGCGCAGGGAGGTCGTACGAGCAGTACTTC. Translating it yields CASSAGRSYEQYF.